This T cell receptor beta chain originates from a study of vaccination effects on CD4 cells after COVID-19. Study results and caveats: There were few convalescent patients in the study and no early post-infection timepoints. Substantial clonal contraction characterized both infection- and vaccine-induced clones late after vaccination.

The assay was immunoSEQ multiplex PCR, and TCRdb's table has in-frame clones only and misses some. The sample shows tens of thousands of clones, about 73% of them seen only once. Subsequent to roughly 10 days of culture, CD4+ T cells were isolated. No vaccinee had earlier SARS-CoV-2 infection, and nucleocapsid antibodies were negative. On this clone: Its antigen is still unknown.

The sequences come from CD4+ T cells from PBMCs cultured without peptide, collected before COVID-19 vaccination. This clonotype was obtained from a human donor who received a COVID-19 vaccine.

The CDR3 nucleotides read TGTGCCAGCAGCCCCTTACCCCAGCCCCAGCATTTT. Its protein is CASSPLPQPQHF. The chain is built from TRBV12-3 or TRBV12-4 and TRBJ1-5; D remains ambiguous. Trimming took off 6 bases at V and 7 bases at J, with 10 bases between the two ends. CDR3 length: 12 residues.